Listed here are 9 T cell receptor beta chains from one sample, sequenced in a study of T cells in Graves' hyperthyroidism and ophthalmopathy (dated by TCRdb to the late 2010s). The library was generated by multiplex PCR. TCRdb names Illumina HiSeq 2000 as the instrument used. The TCR beta CDR3 regions were amplified from the RNA transcripts. For the first round of RT-PCR on the TCR CDR3, the HTBI primer set was used together with the Qiagen OneStep RT-PCR kit. In-frame beta chains were kept once TCRdb had trimmed the public reads at Q25 with fastp and called clones with MiXCR. Rows with one shared CDR3 protein collapse into an entry with the most common genes and DNA. For this sample the table gives under 650,000 distinct CDR3 sequences, of which around 15% were detected only once. 3.5% to 4% of the sample is held by the ten biggest clonotypes. The material sequenced was blood. The receptors originated from a woman between 25 and 40 years old with Graves' hyperthyroidism.

This clonotype appeared many times. The chain carries TRBV11-2 and TRBJ2-5; 7 bases line up with TRBD1. Germline CDR1 and CDR2: SGHAT and FQNNGV. Germline trimming cut 5 bases from V and 2 bases from J; bases unmatched to any gene: 11. The CDR3 length is 16 residues. CDR3 protein: CASSPLGQLLQETQYF. The CDR3 nucleotides are TGTGCCAGCAGCCCCCTGGGACAGCTCCTTCAAGAGACCCAGTACTTC. The full variable domain, completed using reference TRBV11-2 and TRBJ2-5, is EAGVAQSPRYKIIEKRQSVAFWCNPISGHATLYWYQQILGQGPKLLIQFQNNGVVDDSQLPKDRFSAERLKGVDSTLKIQPAKLEDSAVYLCASSPLGQLLQETQYFGPGTRLLVL.

V gene TRBV10-3 combines with J gene TRBJ2-7; D is undetermined. The CDR3 length is 12 residues. Germline V CDR1 and CDR2: ENHRY, SYGVKD. V was shortened by 9 bases and J by 0 bases, with 9 bases between the two germline ends. CDR3 protein: CAISPSSYEQYF. The CDR3 nucleotides read TGTGCCATTTCTCCAAGCTCCTACGAGCAGTACTTC.

This chain uses TRBV27 with TRBJ2-7; unclear D gene. The ends were cut back, 2 bases at V and 2 bases at J, with 13 bases in the middle. This CDR3 is 15 amino acids long. Germline V gene data show CDR1 as MNHEY and CDR2 as SMNVEV (reference sequence). The CDR3 region is CASSLPGREPYEQYF. DNA for the CDR3: TGTGCCAGCAGTTTACCCGGACGCGAACCCTACGAGCAGTACTTC.

V and J are TRBV28 and TRBJ2-7; possible D gene TRBD1, 6 bases. CDR1 and CDR2 (germline): MDHEN, SYDVKM. CDR3 size: 14 residues. Trimming shortened V by 1 base and J by 2 bases, and 9 bases separated the two germline ends. CDR3 region: CASSLLTGPYEQYF. The CDR3 DNA reads TGTGCCAGCAGTTTATTGACAGGCCCCTACGAGCAGTACTTC.

This clonotype occurred many times. The genes are TRBV28 and TRBJ1-4; no reliable D call. The CDR3 loop spans 15 amino acids. Between the trimmed V and J ends, which lost 6 bases and 0 bases, there was a span of 11 bases. The germline V gene has CDR1 MDHEN and CDR2 SYDVKM. Here the CDR3 reads CASSPAVTTNEKLFF. CDR3 nucleotides: TGTGCCAGCAGCCCGGCGGTTACAACTAATGAAAAACTGTTTTTT.

The genes are TRBV20-1 and TRBJ1-5; TRBD1 matches at 9 bases. The germline V gene encodes CDR1 DFQATT and CDR2 SNEGSKA (reference sequence). After removal of 2 bases from V and 4 bases from J, the junction contained 3 bases not matched to a gene. This CDR3 has 14 amino acids. In nucleotides, the CDR3 is TGCAGTGCTAGAACGGACAGGGGAAATCAGCCCCAGCATTTT. It yields the protein CSARTDRGNQPQHF.

This clonotype has a count of ten or more. V gene TRBV10-3 combines with J gene TRBJ1-5, with D perhaps matching TRBD1 (6 bases). Germline CDR1 ENHRY, CDR2 SYGVKD. Trimming stripped 3 bases from V and 7 bases from J, with 13 bases between. This CDR3 region has 14 residues. This chain's CDR3 is CAISEQGRRQPQHF. As DNA, the CDR3 is TGTGCCATCAGTGAACAGGGTAGACGGCAGCCCCAGCATTTT.

Here the CDR3 DNA reads TGTGCCACCATAGTGGTGGGCGAGGGAAGGGAGGGCTACACCTTC. Its translation: CATIVVGEGREGYTF. The genes are TRBV28 and TRBJ1-2, with D unresolved. V was cut by 10 bases and J by 8 bases, with 26 bases left in between. Germline CDR1 is MDHEN and CDR2 is SYDVKM. The CDR3 extends over 15 amino acids.

At least ten counts were recorded for this clonotype. This CDR3 reads CASSFRRQGVQPQHF. CDR3 coding DNA: TGTGCCAGCAGTTTTCGGAGACAGGGGGTTCAGCCCCAGCATTTT. J is TRBJ1-5 and V is TRBV12-3 or TRBV12-4, with TRBD1 matching 9 bases. J was trimmed by 6 bases and V by 3 bases; bases with no gene match: 6. The CDR3 runs 15 residues.